These T cell receptor beta chains were read from a single sample in a study of T cell responses to AZD1222 COVID-19 vaccine. Sequencing used immunoSEQ multiplex PCR; TCRdb keeps in-frame clones, though not all of them. The sample consists of about 120,000 clones, about 91% of them appearing once. The sequencing used peripheral blood, collected on day 0 of AZD1222 vaccination. The receptors stem from an adult in good health. The conserved cysteine and the conserved F or W are not part of the CDR3 here. Fields, in order: clone size, J gene, V gene, CDR3 protein. Not every row has a clone size; where given, it reads once, few, many or a size class.

clone size: .
J gene: TRBJ1-3
V gene: TRBV5-1
CDR3 protein: ASSFQGLTGNTIY

clone size: .
J gene: TRBJ2-7
V gene: TRBV9
CDR3 protein: ASSVGDSYSYEQY

clone size: .
J gene: TRBJ1-1
V gene: TRBV19
CDR3 protein: ASSKLTGGRTEAF

clone size: .
J gene: TRBJ1-6
V gene: TRBV30
CDR3 protein: AWRRRKDPLH

clone size: .
J gene: TRBJ2-3
V gene: TRBV5-1
CDR3 protein: ASINSGSSTDTQY

clone size: .
J gene: TRBJ2-5
V gene: TRBV9
CDR3 protein: ASSSQGYFQETQY

clone size: .
J gene: TRBJ1-1
V gene: TRBV9
CDR3 protein: ASSSQGQNTEAF

clone size: .
J gene: TRBJ2-2
V gene: TRBV27
CDR3 protein: ASSFTGFGSTGELF

clone size: .
J gene: TRBJ1-3
V gene: TRBV5-1
CDR3 protein: ASSLERGPGNTIY

clone size: once
J gene: TRBJ1-2
V gene: TRBV29-1
CDR3 protein: SVVSGRGGTGYT

clone size: .
J gene: TRBJ2-7
V gene: TRBV5-4
CDR3 protein: ASSRRDQGEQY

clone size: .
J gene: TRBJ1-1
V gene: TRBV30
CDR3 protein: AWSLTVGTEAF

clone size: .
J gene: TRBJ1-3
V gene: TRBV28
CDR3 protein: ASSSSGRGRQFGNTIY

clone size: .
J gene: TRBJ2-3
V gene: TRBV14
CDR3 protein: ASSPRTATDTQY

clone size: .
J gene: TRBJ2-2
V gene: TRBV4-2
CDR3 protein: ASSQDGDTGELF

clone size: .
J gene: TRBJ1-2
V gene: TRBV19
CDR3 protein: ASSTQDSTNGYT

clone size: .
J gene: TRBJ2-7
V gene: TRBV5-6
CDR3 protein: ASSLGQSYEQY

clone size: .
J gene: TRBJ2-5
V gene: TRBV11-2
CDR3 protein: ASSPGQGLATQY

clone size: .
J gene: TRBJ1-1
V gene: TRBV11-2
CDR3 protein: ASSLGQSTEAF

clone size: few
J gene: TRBJ1-6
V gene: TRBV4-3
CDR3 protein: ASSQQGWSYNSPLH

clone size: .
J gene: TRBJ2-1
V gene: TRBV12-3/TRBV12-4
CDR3 protein: ASSLDSAEQF

clone size: .
J gene: TRBJ2-5
V gene: TRBV28
CDR3 protein: ASSRAGAGEETQY

clone size: .
J gene: TRBJ1-6
V gene: TRBV6-5
CDR3 protein: ASSYTAGGLH

clone size: .
J gene: TRBJ2-1
V gene: TRBV13
CDR3 protein: ASSLAGGRNEQF

clone size: .
J gene: TRBJ1-5
V gene: TRBV19
CDR3 protein: ASAVGAGNQPQH

clone size: .
J gene: TRBJ2-7
V gene: TRBV6-5
CDR3 protein: ASSRPGQGSYEQY

clone size: once
J gene: TRBJ1-1
V gene: TRBV7-8
CDR3 protein: ASSLADVRYGAF

clone size: once
J gene: TRBJ2-2
V gene: TRBV9
CDR3 protein: ASSVAVAGGNGELF

clone size: .
J gene: TRBJ1-4
V gene: TRBV4-1
CDR3 protein: ASSPIDREDEKLF

clone size: .
J gene: TRBJ1-1
V gene: TRBV7-9
CDR3 protein: ASSFQGNTEAF

clone size: .
J gene: TRBJ1-1
V gene: TRBV18
CDR3 protein: ASSPPSGNTEAF

clone size: .
J gene: TRBJ1-5
V gene: TRBV2
CDR3 protein: ASTRTGPNQPQH

clone size: .
J gene: TRBJ2-5
V gene: TRBV7-9
CDR3 protein: ASSLRQGARQETQY

clone size: once
J gene: TRBJ1-5
V gene: TRBV5-5
CDR3 protein: ASGSTSNQPQH

clone size: .
J gene: TRBJ1-6
V gene: TRBV6-5
CDR3 protein: ASSYSLRDNSPLH

clone size: .
J gene: TRBJ1-3
V gene: TRBV6-2/TRBV6-3
CDR3 protein: ASSYSSGSGNTIY

clone size: once
J gene: TRBJ2-5
V gene: TRBV7-8
CDR3 protein: ASSLVGRETQY

clone size: .
J gene: TRBJ2-5
V gene: TRBV2
CDR3 protein: ASSRGGETQY

clone size: .
J gene: TRBJ1-5
V gene: TRBV2
CDR3 protein: ASRQSNGNQPQH

clone size: .
J gene: TRBJ1-1
V gene: TRBV6-6
CDR3 protein: ASSYSVAEAF

clone size: .
J gene: TRBJ1-4
V gene: TRBV7-2
CDR3 protein: ASSLSQGGSEKLF

clone size: .
J gene: TRBJ2-7
V gene: TRBV6-5
CDR3 protein: ASRETGQTYEQY

clone size: .
J gene: TRBJ1-4
V gene: TRBV11-3
CDR3 protein: ASSPGTTNEKLF

clone size: .
J gene: TRBJ1-5
V gene: TRBV7-6
CDR3 protein: ASSEGLENQPQH

clone size: .
J gene: TRBJ2-1
V gene: TRBV20-1
CDR3 protein: SARGTQEF

clone size: .
J gene: TRBJ2-3
V gene: TRBV6-2/TRBV6-3
CDR3 protein: ASSYSSIAGELTDTQY

clone size: .
J gene: TRBJ1-3
V gene: TRBV9
CDR3 protein: ASSVLGLGNTIY

clone size: .
J gene: TRBJ2-2
V gene: TRBV4-1
CDR3 protein: ASSQMEGLAGLRELF

clone size: .
J gene: TRBJ1-6
V gene: TRBV11-2
CDR3 protein: ASSSFGPLTLH

clone size: once
J gene: TRBJ1-4
V gene: TRBV4-2
CDR3 protein: ASSQQPDRLDNEKLF

clone size: .
J gene: TRBJ1-2
V gene: TRBV30
CDR3 protein: AWNLAGGADGYT

clone size: .
J gene: TRBJ2-7
V gene: TRBV19
CDR3 protein: ASSKAGTSGSYEQY

clone size: few
J gene: TRBJ1-6
V gene: TRBV4-3
CDR3 protein: ASSQGHAEASPLH

clone size: .
J gene: TRBJ1-1
V gene: TRBV6-5
CDR3 protein: ASSYSVLLNTEAF

clone size: .
J gene: TRBJ2-7
V gene: TRBV6-5
CDR3 protein: ASSPTGTYEQY

clone size: .
J gene: TRBJ2-1
V gene: TRBV27
CDR3 protein: ASSFQGHYNEQF

clone size: .
J gene: TRBJ1-1
V gene: TRBV19
CDR3 protein: ASAPPLNTEAF